This T cell receptor beta chain was captured by sequencing in a study of Graves' ophthalmopathy and Graves' hyperthyroidism. Study-level information: The collection of peripheral blood took place at initial diagnosis, before any treatment.

Amplifying from RNA transcripts, the study obtained TCR beta CDR3 regions. Following a first-round RT-PCR that used HTBI primers, a second-round multiplex PCR was carried out. TCRdb passed the multiplex PCR reads through MiXCR, listing each CDR3 protein once. The data contain about 740,000 distinct CDR3 sequences, roughly 40% of them seen just once; the ten biggest clones take up roughly 45%. This CDR3 is 13 amino acids long. The germline gives CDR1 SQVTM, CDR2 ANQGSEA. Trimming at V came to 5 bases and at J to 7 bases, leaving 11 bases not matched to a gene. A volume of over 9 ml of fresh peripheral blood supplied the PBMCs.

The receptor's source is an adult man with Graves' ophthalmopathy. Sequencing was carried out using peripheral blood. The V gene is TRBV29-1, the J gene TRBJ2-7; 7 bases are shared with TRBD1. CDR3 in DNA: TGCAGCGTTTGGCAGGGGGTGGCGAGTGAGCAGTACTTC. Amino acid sequence: CSVWQGVASEQYF.